The 9 T cell receptor beta chains below all came from one sample that was sequenced in a study of blood T cell repertoires in COVID-19 (TCRdb year 2020). The method behind the library was the immunoSEQ multiplex PCR assay. TCRdb carries this immuneACCESS record with in-frame sequences only. Its versions omit some clonotypes, under half of them owing to an unresolved V gene in the studies checked, with the rest unexplained. The sample has hundreds of thousands of clones on record, around nine tenths of them singletons. Around 2% of the sample belongs to the ten largest clones. Sequencing used PBMCs or T cells enriched from blood (not recorded which). The receptors come from a woman aged 55 to 70 in a cohort exposed to, infected with or recovered from COVID-19 (not recorded which).

V gene TRBV29-1 combines with J gene TRBJ2-1, with TRBD2 as a possible D gene (6 bases). CDR3 size: 15 residues. Trimming cost V 8 bases and J 7 bases, with 24 bases left between them. The germline V gene has CDR1 SQVTM and CDR2 ANQGSEA. CDR3 in amino acids: CSFTWGGKGQNEQFF. The CDR3 DNA sequence: TGCAGCTTCACGTGGGGCGGGAAAGGGCAGAATGAGCAGTTCTTC.

The V gene is TRBV9, the J gene TRBJ2-7; D is perhaps TRBD2 (6 bases). V was pared by 0 bases and J by 0 bases, with 7 bases between. The CDR3 sequence is 14 residues long. Germline V lookup: CDR1 SGDLS, CDR2 YYNGEE. CDR3 nucleotides: TGTGCCAGCAGCGTAGACGGGAGCTCCTACGAGCAGTACTTC. It encodes CASSVDGSSYEQYF.

The chain links TRBV27 to TRBJ2-2, with 7 bases lining up with TRBD1. Germline assignment: CDR1 MNHEY and CDR2 SMNVEV (reference sequence). Trimming at V came to 5 bases and at J to 0 bases, leaving 6 bases not matched to a gene. CDR3 length: 16 residues. This CDR3 reads CASSRHGQANTGELFF. The CDR3 DNA reads as TGTGCCAGCAGTCGACACGGACAGGCGAACACCGGGGAGCTGTTTTTT.

The J gene is TRBJ1-4, the V gene TRBV18; a possible D gene is TRBD1 (5 bases). Trimming pared 8 bases from V and 4 bases from J, leaving 11 bases between. CDR1 and CDR2 from the germline V gene are KGHSH and LQKENI. The CDR3 contains 13 residues. CDR3 in DNA: TGTGCCAGCGCCGACAGTCTTAATGAAAAACTGTTTTTT. Translating gives CASADSLNEKLFF.

This chain uses TRBV9 with TRBJ2-3; perhaps TRBD2 as D (6 bases). The CDR3 is 18 residues long. The ends were cut back, 4 bases at V and 2 bases at J, with 23 bases in the middle. Germline lookup yields CDR1 SGDLS and CDR2 YYNGEE. The CDR3 region has the DNA TGTGCCAGCAGCCCGAGGGGAGGAGTAACTATTGTCACAGATACGCAGTATTTT. It yields the protein CASSPRGGVTIVTDTQYF.

The gene calls are TRBV2 and TRBJ2-1; tentatively, D is TRBD1 (5 bases). Trimming took off 4 bases at V and 3 bases at J, with 7 bases between the two ends. Looked up from germline, CDR1 is SNHLY and CDR2 is FYNNEI. This CDR3 is built from 13 residues. The CDR3 protein is CASSAQGYNEQFF. The CDR3 DNA follows: TGTGCCAGCAGTGCGCAGGGCTACAATGAGCAGTTCTTC.

This clone was observed a few times. This sequence joins TRBV3-1 (or the pseudogene TRBV3-2) and TRBJ1-5, with D tentatively TRBD1 (6 bases). The ends were cut back, 2 bases at V and 10 bases at J, with 12 bases in the middle. In germline, CDR1 is LGHDT, CDR2 YNNKEL (reference sequence). The length of the CDR3 is 13 residues. CDR3 residues: CASSQHRDNPQHF. In DNA, the CDR3 is TGTGCCAGCAGCCAACACCGGGACAATCCCCAGCATTTT.

This rearrangement joins TRBV7-9 to TRBJ1-1; 7 positions agree with TRBD1. J gave up 6 bases and V 4 bases, and 11 bases lay outside the gene matches. Germline lookup yields CDR1 SEHNR and CDR2 FQNEAQ (reference sequence). The CDR3 has 15 residues. The CDR3 DNA is TGTGCCAGCAGCTCTCTCGAAAACAGGGGTTCTGAAGCTTTCTTT. This codes for CASSSLENRGSEAFF.

This clone was counted once. V and J are TRBV9 and TRBJ1-6; TRBD1 matches at 9 bases. The V gene's germline CDR1 is SGDLS and CDR2 YYNGEE. V shed 1 base and J 5 bases; nucleotides not matched to a gene: 1. This CDR3 comprises 15 residues. CDR3 in amino acids: CASSVRDRDNSPLHF. DNA of the CDR3: TGTGCCAGCAGCGTACGGGACAGGGATAATTCACCCCTCCACTTT.